This T cell receptor beta chain was sequenced in a study of cytomegalovirus exposure and HLA in healthy donors. Study-level findings and limits: Later work found that TCR association rates differed between HLA loci; DRB1 had the most and HLA-C the fewest. Several of the most significant clusters were apparently associated with common viral pathogens in a later analysis. Presence/absence analyses took donor sequencing depth as roughly uniform.

About this clone: The target antigen is unknown.

60 Vbeta and 13 Jbeta primers were used in PCR. Profiling relied on immunoSEQ multiplex PCR, and the TCRdb table lists in-frame clones only, not all of them. The sample has around 150,000 clones; around 75% are singletons. This receptor was taken from a woman in her forties in good health and CMV-seronegative. The sequenced material came from PBMCs.

CDR3 loop: CAWNGGAPYEQYF. The CDR3 DNA is TGTGCCTGGAATGGGGGGGCGCCTTACGAGCAGTACTTC. The gene calls are TRBV30 and TRBJ2-7; a weak D match, TRBD2 (7 bases). In germline, CDR1 is GTSNPN, CDR2 SVGIG (reference sequence). V was cut by 4 bases and J by 4 bases, with 14 bases left in between. CDR3 size: 13 residues.